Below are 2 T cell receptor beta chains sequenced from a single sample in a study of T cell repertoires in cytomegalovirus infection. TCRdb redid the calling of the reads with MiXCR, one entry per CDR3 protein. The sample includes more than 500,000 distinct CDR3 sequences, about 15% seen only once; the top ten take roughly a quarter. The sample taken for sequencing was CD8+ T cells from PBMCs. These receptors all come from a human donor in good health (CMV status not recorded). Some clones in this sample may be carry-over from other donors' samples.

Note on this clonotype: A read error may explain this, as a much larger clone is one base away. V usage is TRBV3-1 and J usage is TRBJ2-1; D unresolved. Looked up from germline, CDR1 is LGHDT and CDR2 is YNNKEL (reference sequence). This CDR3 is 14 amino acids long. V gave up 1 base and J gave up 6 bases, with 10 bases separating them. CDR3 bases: TGTGCCAGCAGCCAAGGCCATAGCTCCAATGAGCAGTTCTTC. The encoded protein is CASSQGHSSNEQFF.

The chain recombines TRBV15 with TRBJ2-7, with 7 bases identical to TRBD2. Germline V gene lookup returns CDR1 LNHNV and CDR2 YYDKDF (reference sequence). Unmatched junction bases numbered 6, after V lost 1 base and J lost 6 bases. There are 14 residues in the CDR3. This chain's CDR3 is CATSRGPPGGEQYF. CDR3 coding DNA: TGTGCCACCAGCAGAGGCCCTCCGGGAGGCGAGCAGTACTTC. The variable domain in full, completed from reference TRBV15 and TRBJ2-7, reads DAMVIQNPRYQVTQFGKPVTLSCSQTLNHNVMYWYQQKSSQAPKLLFHYYDKDFNNEADTPDNFQSRRPNTSFCFLDIRSPGLGDTAMYLCATSRGPPGGEQYFGPGTRLTVT.